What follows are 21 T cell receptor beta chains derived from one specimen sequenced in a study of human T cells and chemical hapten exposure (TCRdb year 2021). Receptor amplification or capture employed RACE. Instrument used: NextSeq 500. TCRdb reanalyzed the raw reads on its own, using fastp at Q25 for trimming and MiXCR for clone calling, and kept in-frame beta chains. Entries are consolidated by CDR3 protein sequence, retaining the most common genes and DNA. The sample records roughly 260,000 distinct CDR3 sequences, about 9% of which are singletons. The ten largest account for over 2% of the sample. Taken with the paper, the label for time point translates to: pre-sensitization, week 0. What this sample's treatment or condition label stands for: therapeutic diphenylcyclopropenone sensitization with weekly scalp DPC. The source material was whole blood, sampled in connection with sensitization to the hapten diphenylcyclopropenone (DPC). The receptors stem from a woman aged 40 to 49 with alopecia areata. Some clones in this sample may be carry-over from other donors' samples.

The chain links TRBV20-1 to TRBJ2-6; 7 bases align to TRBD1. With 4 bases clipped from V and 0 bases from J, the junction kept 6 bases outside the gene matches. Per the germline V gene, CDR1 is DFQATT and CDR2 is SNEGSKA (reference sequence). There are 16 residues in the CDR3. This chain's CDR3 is CSAMDRIFSGANVLTF. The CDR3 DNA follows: TGCAGTGCTATGGACAGGATTTTCTCTGGGGCCAACGTCCTGACTTTC.

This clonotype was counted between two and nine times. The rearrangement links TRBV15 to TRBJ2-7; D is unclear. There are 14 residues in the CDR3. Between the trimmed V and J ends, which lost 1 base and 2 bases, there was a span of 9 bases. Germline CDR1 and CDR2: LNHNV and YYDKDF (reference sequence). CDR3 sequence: CATSRAGGPYEQYF. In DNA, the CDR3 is TGTGCCACCAGCAGAGCGGGCGGCCCCTACGAGCAGTACTTC.

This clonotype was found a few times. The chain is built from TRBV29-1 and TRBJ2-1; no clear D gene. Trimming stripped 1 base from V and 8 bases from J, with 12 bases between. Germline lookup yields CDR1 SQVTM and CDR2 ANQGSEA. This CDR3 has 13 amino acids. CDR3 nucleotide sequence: TGCAGCGTTGAAGGCCTCCCCGAGGATGAGCAGTTCTTC. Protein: CSVEGLPEDEQFF.

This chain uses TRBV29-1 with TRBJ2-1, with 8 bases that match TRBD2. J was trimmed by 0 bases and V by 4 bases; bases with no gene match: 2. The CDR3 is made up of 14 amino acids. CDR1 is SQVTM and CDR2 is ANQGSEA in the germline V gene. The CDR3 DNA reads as TGCAGCGTTGCAAGCGGGAGCTCCTACAATGAGCAGTTCTTC. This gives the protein CSVASGSSYNEQFF.

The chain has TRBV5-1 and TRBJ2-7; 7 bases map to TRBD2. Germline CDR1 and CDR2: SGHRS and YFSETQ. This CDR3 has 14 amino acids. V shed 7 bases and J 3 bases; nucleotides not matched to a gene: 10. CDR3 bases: TGCGCCAGCCATCCGGGGGGAGGGAACTACGAGCAGTACTTC. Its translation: CASHPGGGNYEQYF.

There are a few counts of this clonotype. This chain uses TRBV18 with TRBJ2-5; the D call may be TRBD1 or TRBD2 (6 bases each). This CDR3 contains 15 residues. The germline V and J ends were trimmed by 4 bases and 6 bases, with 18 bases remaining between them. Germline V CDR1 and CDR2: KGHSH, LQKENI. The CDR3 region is CASSLRAGGLKTQYF. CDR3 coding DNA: TGTGCCAGCTCACTACGGGCCGGGGGCCTGAAGACCCAGTACTTC.

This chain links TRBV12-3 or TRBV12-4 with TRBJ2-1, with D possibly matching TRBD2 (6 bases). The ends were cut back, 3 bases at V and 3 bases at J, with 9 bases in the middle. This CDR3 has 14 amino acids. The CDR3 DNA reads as TGTGCCAGCAGTTTTGGGGAGGACTACAATGAGCAGTTCTTC. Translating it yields CASSFGEDYNEQFF.

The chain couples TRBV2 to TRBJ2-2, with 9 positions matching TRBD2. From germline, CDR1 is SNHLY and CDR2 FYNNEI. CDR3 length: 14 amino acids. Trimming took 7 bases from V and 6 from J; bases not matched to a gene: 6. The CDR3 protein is CASNAVAGAGELFF. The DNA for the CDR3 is TGTGCCAGCAACGCGGTAGCGGGAGCCGGGGAGCTGTTTTTT.

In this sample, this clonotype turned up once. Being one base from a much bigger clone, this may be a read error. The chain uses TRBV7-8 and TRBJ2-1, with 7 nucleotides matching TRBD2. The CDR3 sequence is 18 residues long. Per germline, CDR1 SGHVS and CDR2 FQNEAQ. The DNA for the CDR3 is TGTGTCAGCAGCTTAGCGACACCCACACCTTGGCGGGGGAATGAGCAGTTCTTC. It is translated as CVSSLATPTPWRGNEQFF. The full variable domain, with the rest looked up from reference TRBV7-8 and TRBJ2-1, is GAGVSQSPRYKVAKRGQDVALRCDPISGHVSLFWYQQALGQGPEFLTYFQNEAQLDKSGLPSDRFFAERPEGSVSTLKIQRTQQEDSAVYLCVSSLATPTPWRGNEQFFGPGTRLTVL.

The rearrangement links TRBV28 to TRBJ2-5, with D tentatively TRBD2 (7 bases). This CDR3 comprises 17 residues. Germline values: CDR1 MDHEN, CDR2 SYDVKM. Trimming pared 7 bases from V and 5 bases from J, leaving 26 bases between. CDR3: CASIPLRGGLTLETQYF. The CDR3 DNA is TGTGCCAGCATCCCATTAAGGGGGGGGCTCACGTTGGAGACCCAGTACTTC.

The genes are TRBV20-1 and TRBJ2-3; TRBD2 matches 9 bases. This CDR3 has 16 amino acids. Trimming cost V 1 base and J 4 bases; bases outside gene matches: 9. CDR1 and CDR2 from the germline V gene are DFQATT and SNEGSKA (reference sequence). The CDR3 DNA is TGCAGTGCTAGAGGGTCAGCGGGAGGTGGGGCAGATACGCAGTATTTT. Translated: CSARGSAGGGADTQYF.

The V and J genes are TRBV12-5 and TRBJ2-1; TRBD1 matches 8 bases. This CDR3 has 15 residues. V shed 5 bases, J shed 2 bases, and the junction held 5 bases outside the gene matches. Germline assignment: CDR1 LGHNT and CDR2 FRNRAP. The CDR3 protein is CASGLGQGPYNEQFF. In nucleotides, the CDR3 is TGTGCTAGTGGTCTCGGACAGGGTCCCTACAATGAGCAGTTCTTC.

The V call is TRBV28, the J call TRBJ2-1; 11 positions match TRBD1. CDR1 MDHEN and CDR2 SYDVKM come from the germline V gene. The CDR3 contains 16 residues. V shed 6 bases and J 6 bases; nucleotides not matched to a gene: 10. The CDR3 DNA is TGTGCCAGCAGGGGGACAGGGGGGCGGCTCCTCAATGAGCAGTTCTTC. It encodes CASRGTGGRLLNEQFF.

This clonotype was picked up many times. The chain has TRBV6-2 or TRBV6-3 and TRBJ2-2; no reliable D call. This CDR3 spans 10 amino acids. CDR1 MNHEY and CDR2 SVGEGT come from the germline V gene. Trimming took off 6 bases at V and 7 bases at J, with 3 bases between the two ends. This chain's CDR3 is CASSRGELFF. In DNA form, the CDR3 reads TGTGCCAGCAGCCGCGGGGAGCTGTTTTTT.

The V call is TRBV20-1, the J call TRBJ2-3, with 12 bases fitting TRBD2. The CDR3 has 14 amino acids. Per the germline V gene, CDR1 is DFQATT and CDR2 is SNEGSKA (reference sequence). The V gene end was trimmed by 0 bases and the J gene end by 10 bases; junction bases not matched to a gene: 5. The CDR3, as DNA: TGCAGTGCTAGAGATCGTCTAGCGGGAGGGCCGCAGTATTTT. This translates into CSARDRLAGGPQYF.

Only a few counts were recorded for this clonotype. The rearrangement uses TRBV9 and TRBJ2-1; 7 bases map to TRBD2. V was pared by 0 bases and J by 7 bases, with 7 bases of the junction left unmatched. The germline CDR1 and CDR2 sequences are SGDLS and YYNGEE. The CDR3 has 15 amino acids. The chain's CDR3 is CASSVGGGGNNEQFF. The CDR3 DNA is TGTGCCAGCAGCGTAGGTGGCGGGGGAAATAATGAGCAGTTCTTC.

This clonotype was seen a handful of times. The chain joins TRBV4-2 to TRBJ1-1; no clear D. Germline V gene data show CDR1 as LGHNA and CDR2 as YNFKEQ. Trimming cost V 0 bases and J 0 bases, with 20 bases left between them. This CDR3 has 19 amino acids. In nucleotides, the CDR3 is TGTGCCAGCAGCCAAGAGGGGTACAGCTCTGGTTTACTGAACACTGAAGCTTTCTTT. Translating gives CASSQEGYSSGLLNTEAFF.

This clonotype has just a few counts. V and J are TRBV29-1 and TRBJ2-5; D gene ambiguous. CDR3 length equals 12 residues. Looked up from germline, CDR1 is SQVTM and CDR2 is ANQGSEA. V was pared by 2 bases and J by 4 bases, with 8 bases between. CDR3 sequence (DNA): TGCAGCGTTGAAAGGCTGGGAGAGACCCAGTACTTC. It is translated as CSVERLGETQYF.

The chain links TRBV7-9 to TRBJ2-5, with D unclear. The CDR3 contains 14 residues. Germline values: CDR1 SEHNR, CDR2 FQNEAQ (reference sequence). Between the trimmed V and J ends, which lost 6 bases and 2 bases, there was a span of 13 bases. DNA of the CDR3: TGTGCCAGCAGTCCCTGGACCGCACAAGAGACCCAGTACTTC. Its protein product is CASSPWTAQETQYF.

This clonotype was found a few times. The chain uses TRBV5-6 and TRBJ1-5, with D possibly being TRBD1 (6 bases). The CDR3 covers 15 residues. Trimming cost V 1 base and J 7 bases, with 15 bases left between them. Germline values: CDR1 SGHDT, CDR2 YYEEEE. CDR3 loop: CASSLWGRGHQPQHF. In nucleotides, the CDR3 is TGTGCCAGCAGCTTGTGGGGCAGGGGCCACCAGCCCCAGCATTTT.

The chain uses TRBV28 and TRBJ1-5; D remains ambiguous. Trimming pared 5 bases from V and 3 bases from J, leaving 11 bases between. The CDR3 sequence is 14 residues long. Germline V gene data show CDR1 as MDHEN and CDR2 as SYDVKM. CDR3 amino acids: CASSSSVINQPQHF. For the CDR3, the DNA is TGTGCCAGCAGTAGTTCCGTAATCAATCAGCCCCAGCATTTT.